Each of the 18 T cell receptor beta chains below was sequenced from the same sample in a study of OX40 agonist ivuxolimab in advanced cancers. Library preparation employed the immunoSEQ multiplex PCR assay. TCRdb limited this immuneACCESS table to in-frame rearrangements with V and J called. A share of clones is missing; checked studies link under half to unresolved V genes, and the rest is unexplained. For this sample the table gives 35,000 to 45,000 clones, of which 87% were detected only once. 25% to 40% of the sample goes to the ten largest clones. The sample here was CD4+ or CD8+ T cells sorted from blood, taken in a trial of the OX40 agonist ivuxolimab. These receptors originate from an adult with an advanced solid tumor such as melanoma, head and neck, liver or kidney cancer.

This clone was picked up one time. This chain joins TRBV7-6 and TRBJ2-1, with D uncertain. Germline CDR1 and CDR2: SGHVS and FNYEAQ. The CDR3 is 15 residues long. V shed 4 bases and J shed 0 bases, with 10 bases lying between them. For the CDR3, the DNA is TGTGCCAGCAGCTCCCGAGGCATCTCCTACAATGAGCAGTTCTTC. Translated, it gives CASSSRGISYNEQFF. The entire variable domain, with the rest obtained from reference TRBV7-6 and TRBJ2-1, is as follows: GAGVSQSPRYKVTKRGQDVALRCDPISGHVSLYWYRQALGQGPEFLTYFNYEAQQDKSGLPNDRFSAERPEGSISTLTIQRTEQRDSAMYRCASSSRGISYNEQFFGPGTRLTVL.

The chain couples TRBV5-4 to TRBJ1-2; TRBD1 matches 10 bases. Germline CDR1 SGHNT, CDR2 YYREEE (reference sequence). With 3 bases clipped from V and 5 bases from J, the junction kept 10 bases outside the gene matches. This CDR3 contains 16 residues. CDR3 sequence (DNA): TGTGCCAGCAGCTCGGGACAGGGGTTGACTTTATATGGCTACACCTTC. It specifies CASSSGQGLTLYGYTF.

The rearrangement joins TRBV28 to TRBJ1-2, with 9 bases matching TRBD1. Per the germline V gene, CDR1 is MDHEN and CDR2 is SYDVKM. V was clipped by 6 bases and J by 4 bases; unmatched bases: 3. The CDR3 is 13 amino acids. The CDR3 loop reads CASRTGGGYGYTF. The CDR3 DNA reads TGTGCCAGCAGAACAGGGGGCGGCTATGGCTACACCTTC.

This chain uses TRBV27 with TRBJ1-3; no reliable D call. Germline lookup yields CDR1 MNHEY and CDR2 SMNVEV (reference sequence). The length of the CDR3 is 15 residues. V lost 4 bases to trimming and J lost 5 bases, with 15 bases between them. The CDR3 coding sequence is TGTGCCAGCAGTTCGGACGGGCCCGGACGAAACACCATATATTTT. Protein sequence: CASSSDGPGRNTIYF.

The chain carries TRBV6-1 and TRBJ2-7; D possibly matches TRBD1 or TRBD2 (5 bases each). CDR1 MNHNS and CDR2 SASEGT come from the germline V gene. The germline V and J ends were trimmed by 3 bases and 3 bases, with 12 bases remaining between them. The CDR3 is 14 residues long. This CDR3 reads CASSDRDGLYEQYF. CDR3 DNA: TGTGCCAGCAGTGACCGGGACGGTCTCTACGAGCAGTACTTC.

This chain connects TRBV7-9 to TRBJ2-1; D is perhaps TRBD2 (5 bases). V dropped 2 bases and J dropped 8 bases, with 13 bases sitting between them. CDR1 is SEHNR, CDR2 FQNEAQ, per germline (reference sequence). The CDR3 length is 14 residues. CDR3 residues: CASSLLGELDEQFF. DNA for the CDR3: TGTGCCAGCAGCTTACTTGGGGAGCTCGATGAGCAGTTCTTC.

The chain carries TRBV28 and TRBJ1-2, with TRBD1 matching 8 bases. The CDR3 totals 14 residues. Per germline, CDR1 MDHEN and CDR2 SYDVKM. V lost 3 bases and J lost 4; bases outside the gene matches: 4. The CDR3 DNA reads as TGTGCCAGCAGTTTGGACAGGGATGTCTATGGCTACACCTTC. It is translated as CASSLDRDVYGYTF.

The V call is TRBV2, the J call TRBJ2-2; 13 bases are shared with TRBD2. Trimming cost V 3 bases and J 4 bases; bases outside gene matches: 5. The CDR3 length is 17 residues. Germline V CDR1 and CDR2: SNHLY, FYNNEI. The chain's CDR3 is CASSELLAGGPTGELFF. CDR3 nucleotides: TGTGCCAGCAGTGAGCTACTAGCGGGGGGGCCCACCGGGGAGCTGTTTTTT.

This chain connects TRBV11-2 to TRBJ1-5; D not certain. The CDR3 has 13 residues. CDR1 and CDR2 (germline): SGHAT, FQNNGV. Trimming took off 5 bases at V and 7 bases at J, with 12 bases between the two ends. CDR3 loop: CASSPPHSQPQHF. CDR3 nucleotide sequence: TGTGCCAGCAGCCCCCCCCACAGCCAGCCCCAGCATTTT.

The rearrangement links TRBV7-6 to TRBJ2-3; D is possibly TRBD2 (6 bases). Looked up from germline, CDR1 is SGHVS and CDR2 is FNYEAQ. V was cut by 5 bases and J by 6 bases, with 18 bases left in between. There are 15 residues in the CDR3. The CDR3 sequence: CASSLGWDSQDTQYF. CDR3 coding DNA: TGTGCCAGCAGCCTAGGATGGGACTCCCAGGATACGCAGTATTTT.

This chain links TRBV18 with TRBJ1-3, with D unclear. The V gene lost 3 bases and the J gene lost 0 bases, with 9 bases spanning the gap. The germline CDR1 and CDR2 sequences are KGHSH and LQKENI. The CDR3 extends over 15 amino acids. CDR3 nucleotides: TGTGCCAGCTCACCGGGTTTTGACTCTGGAAACACCATATATTTT. Protein: CASSPGFDSGNTIYF.

V and J are TRBV6-6 and TRBJ1-5, with D unclear. Germline CDR1 is MNHNY and CDR2 is SVGAGI (reference sequence). CDR3 length: 13 amino acids. Trimming pared 6 bases from V and 6 bases from J, leaving 12 bases between. The CDR3 protein is CASRTVFGQPQHF. DNA of the CDR3: TGTGCCAGCAGAACGGTTTTCGGTCAGCCCCAGCATTTT.

The chain links TRBV5-1 to TRBJ2-3; unclear D gene. Germline values: CDR1 SGHRS, CDR2 YFSETQ. The CDR3 covers 17 residues. Trimming removed 0 bases from V and 1 base from J, with 15 bases in between. For the CDR3, the DNA is TGCGCCAGCAGCTTGGTCCCCCAGGCCAGCGGCACAGATACGCAGTATTTT. It specifies CASSLVPQASGTDTQYF. Using reference TRBV5-1 and TRBJ2-3 for the parts outside the CDR3, the full variable domain is KAGVTQTPRYLIKTRGQQVTLSCSPISGHRSVSWYQQTPGQGLQFLFEYFSETQRNKGNFPGRFSGRQFSNSRSEMNVSTLELGDSALYLCASSLVPQASGTDTQYFGPGTRLTVL.

This clone showed up just once. The genes are TRBV27 and TRBJ2-5; no firm D call. CDR1 MNHEY and CDR2 SMNVEV come from the germline V gene (reference sequence). V lost 6 bases and J 5 bases, leaving 13 bases between the germline ends. The CDR3 consists of 13 residues. The CDR3 region has the DNA TGTGCCAGCAGCGGTACCTCCCTGGAGACCCAGTACTTC. This translates into CASSGTSLETQYF.

The chain carries TRBV19 and TRBJ2-1; D call uncertain. Germline-derived CDR1 and CDR2 are LNHDA and SQIVND (reference sequence). This CDR3 region has 14 residues. With 1 base removed from V and 0 bases from J, the gap between germline ends came to 4 bases. The CDR3 is CASSIGLSYNEQFF. The DNA of the CDR3 is TGTGCCAGTAGTATAGGACTCTCCTACAATGAGCAGTTCTTC.

This clone was seen a handful of times. The junction shows a germline mismatch at one end, possibly a read error. This rearrangement joins TRBV5-1 to TRBJ2-7; 7 positions match TRBD2. This CDR3 is built from 12 residues. The germline V gene encodes CDR1 SGHRS and CDR2 YFSETQ. The CDR3 DNA reads as TGCGCCAGCAGAGATTATCGGGGGGTAGGGCACTTC. It codes for CASRDYRGVGHF.

The chain is built from TRBV29-1 and TRBJ2-7, with TRBD1 matching 7 bases. This CDR3 comprises 15 residues. V gave up 3 bases and J gave up 0 bases; unmatched junction bases: 8. The germline V gene has CDR1 SQVTM and CDR2 ANQGSEA. The CDR3 reads CSVDSGQRTSYEQYF. The CDR3 bases are TGCAGCGTTGATTCGGGACAGCGAACCTCCTACGAGCAGTACTTC.

The V call is TRBV7-9, the J call TRBJ1-3, with D uncertain. CDR3 size: 17 residues. The V and J ends lost 0 bases and 0 bases respectively, with 12 bases between them. In germline, CDR1 is SEHNR, CDR2 FQNEAQ (reference sequence). In DNA form, the CDR3 reads TGTGCCAGCAGCTTAGCAACTGGCTTGAGCTCTGGAAACACCATATATTTT. Translating gives CASSLATGLSSGNTIYF.